This T cell receptor beta chain was obtained from a study of blood T cell repertoires in COVID-19. Study at large: T cells, B-cell-depleted T cells, or PBMCs supplied cDNA or gDNA.

Germline V gives CDR1 MDHEN, CDR2 SYDVKM. This CDR3 is built from 19 residues. The V and J ends lost 3 bases and 0 bases respectively, with 20 bases between them. Authors' analysis steps: Counts of nucleated cells, estimated from reference gene primer amplification, were obtained. Profiling relied on immunoSEQ multiplex PCR, and the TCRdb table lists in-frame clones only, not all of them. V and J calls and clone size follow that table, whereas D and trimming were derived from the DNA. The sample yields about 180,000 clones, around 89% seen once. The sequenced sample was peripheral blood. V usage is TRBV28 and J usage is TRBJ2-2, with D maybe TRBD2 (8 bases). The TCR comes from a young man who had recovered from COVID-19. CDR3 DNA: TGTGCCAGCAGTTTTGGCACCTCGGGAGGGGGCGCGAACACCGGGGAGCTGTTTTTT. Translation gives CASSFGTSGGGANTGELFF.